The entry that follows covers one TCR beta chain sequence. The data originate from a study of shared clonotypes between healthy human individuals. The assay was immunoSEQ multiplex PCR, and TCRdb's table has in-frame clones only and misses some. The data show fewer than 2.5 million clones, more than 85% seen once. CDR3 length equals 18 residues. The V gene's germline CDR1 is LNHDA and CDR2 SQIVND (reference sequence). V was pared by 3 bases and J by 3 bases, with 13 bases of the junction left unmatched. The sequence was collected from a man aged 18-30 years in good health. Some clones in this sample may be carry-over from other donors' samples. Sample: naive CD4+ T cells from PBMCs. Subset reported: CD45RA+ positively selected. This sequence joins TRBV19 and TRBJ2-4; 8 nucleotides line up with TRBD2. CDR3 amino acids: CASSMSARGRSHKNIQYF. The CDR3 coding sequence is TGTGCCAGTAGTATGAGCGCCCGCGGGAGGTCCCACAAAAACATTCAGTACTTC.